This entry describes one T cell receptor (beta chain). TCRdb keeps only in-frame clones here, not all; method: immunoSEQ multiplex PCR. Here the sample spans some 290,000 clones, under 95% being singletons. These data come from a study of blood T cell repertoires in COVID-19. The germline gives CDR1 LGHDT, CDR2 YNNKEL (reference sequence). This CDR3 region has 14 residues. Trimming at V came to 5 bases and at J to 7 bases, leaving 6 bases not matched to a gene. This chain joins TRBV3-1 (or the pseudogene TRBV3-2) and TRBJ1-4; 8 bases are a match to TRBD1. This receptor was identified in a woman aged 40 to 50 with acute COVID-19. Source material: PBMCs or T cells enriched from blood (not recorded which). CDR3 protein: CASSFRTGSEKLFF. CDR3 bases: TGTGCCAGCAGCTTTAGGACAGGGAGTGAAAAACTGTTTTTT.